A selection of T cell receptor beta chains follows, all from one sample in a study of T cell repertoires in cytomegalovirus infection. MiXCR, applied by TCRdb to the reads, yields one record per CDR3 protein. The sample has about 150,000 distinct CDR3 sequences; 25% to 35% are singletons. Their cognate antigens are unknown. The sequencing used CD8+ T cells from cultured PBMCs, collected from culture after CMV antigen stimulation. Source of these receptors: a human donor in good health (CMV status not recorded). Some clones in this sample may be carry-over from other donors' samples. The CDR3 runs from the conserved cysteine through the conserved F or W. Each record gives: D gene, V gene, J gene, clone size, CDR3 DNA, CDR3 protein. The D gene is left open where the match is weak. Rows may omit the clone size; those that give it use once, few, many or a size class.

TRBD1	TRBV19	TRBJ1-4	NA	TGTGCCAGTAGTCTCAGGGGGCGCCTAAATGAAAAACTGTTTTTT	CASSLRGRLNEKLFF
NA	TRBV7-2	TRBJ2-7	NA	TGTGCCAGCAGCCCTTGGGACGGATACGAGCAGTACTTC	CASSPWDGYEQYF
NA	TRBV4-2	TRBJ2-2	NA	TGTGCCAGCAGCCAGACCCTCTTCCCGGGGCCGGGCACCGGGGAGCTGTTTTTT	CASSQTLFPGPGTGELFF
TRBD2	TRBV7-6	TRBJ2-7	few	TGTGCCAGCAGCTTAGGTCCAGCGGGGGCAGGGGAGCAGTACTTC	CASSLGPAGAGEQYF
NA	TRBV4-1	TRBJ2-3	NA	TGCGCCAGCAGCCAAGTACAGGGTAGTTCCCTTTCCCGCACAGATACGCAGTATTTT	CASSQVQGSSLSRTDTQYF
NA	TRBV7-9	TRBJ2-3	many	TGTGCCAGCAGCTTCCCGGAAACAGGGTTTGATCCAGATACGCAGTATTTT	CASSFPETGFDPDTQYF
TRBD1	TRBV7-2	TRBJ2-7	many	TGTGCCAGCAGCTTAGTTGCAGGGGGCTTGCACGAGCAGTACTTC	CASSLVAGGLHEQYF
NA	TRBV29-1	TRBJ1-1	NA	TGCAGCGGCCACAAAGGGTTTTTTCGAGACACTGAAGCTTTCTTT	CSGHKGFFRDTEAFF
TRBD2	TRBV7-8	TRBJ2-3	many	TGTGCCAGCAGCCTAGCGGGGGGGGCCGGAGATACGCAGTATTTT	CASSLAGGAGDTQYF
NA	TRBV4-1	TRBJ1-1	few	TGCGCCAGCGGTCAGACGGTCCTAGACACTGAAGCTTTCTTT	CASGQTVLDTEAFF
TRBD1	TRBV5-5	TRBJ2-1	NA	TGTGCCAGCAGCGGATGGACAGGAGGATCCTACAATGAGCAGTTCTTC	CASSGWTGGSYNEQFF
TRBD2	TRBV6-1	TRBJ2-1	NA	TGTGCCAGCAGTGAAGCGGTCTTCCTCTCTAGCGGGGGGGCCAATGAGCAGTTCTTC	CASSEAVFLSSGGANEQFF
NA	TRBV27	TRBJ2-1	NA	TGTGCCAGCAGTTTCCCGGGGACGGGCAATGAGCAGTTCTTC	CASSFPGTGNEQFF
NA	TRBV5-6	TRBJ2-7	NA	TGTGCCAGCAGCTTGGCCTGGACCTCGTCGGCCTACGAGCAGTACTTC	CASSLAWTSSAYEQYF
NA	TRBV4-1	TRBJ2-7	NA	TGCGCCAGCAGCCAAGAAATTCAGTCCTACGAGCAGTACTTC	CASSQEIQSYEQYF
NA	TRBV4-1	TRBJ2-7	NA	TGCGCCAGCAGCCAAGACCACCCTGGTTGGGACGAGCAGTACTTC	CASSQDHPGWDEQYF
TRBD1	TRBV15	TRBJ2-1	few	TGTGCCACCAGCAGAGCAGGGGGCTCCTACAATGAGCAGTTCTTC	CATSRAGGSYNEQFF
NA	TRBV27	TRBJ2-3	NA	TGTGCCAGCAGAGGAGGGATGTCGGATACGCAGTATTTT	CASRGGMSDTQYF
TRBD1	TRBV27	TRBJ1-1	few	TGTGCCAGCAGGATTACAGGGGGCCTCACTGAAGCTTTCTTT	CASRITGGLTEAFF
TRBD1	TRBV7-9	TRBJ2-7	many	TGTGCCAGCAGCAGCACCCGGGACAGGGGGACGAGCGAGCAGTACTTC	CASSSTRDRGTSEQYF
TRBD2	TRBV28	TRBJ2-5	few	TGTGCCAGCAGTTTATGGGGTAGCGGGGGGGCCGAAGAGACCCAGTACTTC	CASSLWGSGGAEETQYF
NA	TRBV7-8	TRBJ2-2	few	TGTGCCAGCAGCTTATTGAGGGGGGGGGGATGGACCGGGGAGCTGTTTTTT	CASSLLRGGGWTGELFF
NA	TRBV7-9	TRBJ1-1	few	TGTGCCAGCAGCTTACCTCCGGTTGGGAACGCTTTCTTT	CASSLPPVGNAFF
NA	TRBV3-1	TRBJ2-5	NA	TGTGCCAGCAGCCAAGAGCGGTCCAGGGACGAGACCCAGTACTTC	CASSQERSRDETQYF
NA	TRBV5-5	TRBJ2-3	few	TGTGCCAGCAGCTTACTAAAGGGCGCAGATACGCAGTATTTT	CASSLLKGADTQYF
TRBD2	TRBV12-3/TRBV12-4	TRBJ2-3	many	TGTGCCAGCAGTGAGGAGCGGGGTGGGATGAATACGCAGTATTTT	CASSEERGGMNTQYF
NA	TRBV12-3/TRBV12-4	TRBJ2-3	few	TGTGCCAGCAGTAGGGGGGCGGGAGATACGCAGTATTTT	CASSRGAGDTQYF
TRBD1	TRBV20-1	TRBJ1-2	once	TGCAGTGCTAGAGGGACAGGGGAGGAGAACTATGGCTACACCTTC	CSARGTGEENYGYTF
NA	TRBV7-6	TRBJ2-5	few	TGTGCCAGCACCCCCGCGGGGGAGACCCAGTACTTC	CASTPAGETQYF
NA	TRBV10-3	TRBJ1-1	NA	TGTGCCACTAATTCCCCTGGGAGCACTGAAGCTTTCTTT	CATNSPGSTEAFF
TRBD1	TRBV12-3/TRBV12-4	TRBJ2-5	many	TGTGCCAGCAGAAAAGGACAGGCCCAAGAGACCCAGTACTTC	CASRKGQAQETQYF
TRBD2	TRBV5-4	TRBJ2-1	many	TGTGCCAGCAGCACTAACGGGGGGGCCTCCTACAATGAGCAGTTCTTC	CASSTNGGASYNEQFF
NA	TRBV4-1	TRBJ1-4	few	TGCGCCAGCAGCCAAGAAGACAGAGACAATGAAAAACTGTTTTTT	CASSQEDRDNEKLFF
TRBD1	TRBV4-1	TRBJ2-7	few	TGCGCCAGCAGCCACCTCCCAGGGGGCGCTTTCTACGAGCAGTACTTC	CASSHLPGGAFYEQYF
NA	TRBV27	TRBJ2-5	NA	TGTTCCAGCAGTTTCACCCCCCAAGAGACCCAGTACTTC	CSSSFTPQETQYF
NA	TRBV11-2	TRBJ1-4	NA	TGTGCCAGCAGCTTAGAGTGGGGGGGAAAACTGTTTTTT	CASSLEWGGKLFF
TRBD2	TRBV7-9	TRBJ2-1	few	TGTGCCAGCAGCTCCCTGGGGAGCGGGGGGGCAAATGAGCAGTTCTTC	CASSSLGSGGANEQFF
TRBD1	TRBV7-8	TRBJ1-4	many	TGTGCCAGCAGCCCACGGGACAGGGGGCGAGGAGCTAATGAAAAACTGTTTTTT	CASSPRDRGRGANEKLFF
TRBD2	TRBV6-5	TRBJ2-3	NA	TGTGCCAGCAGTGCCGGGACTAGCGGGGGCACAGATACGCAGTATTTT	CASSAGTSGGTDTQYF
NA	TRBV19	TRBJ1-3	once	TGTGCCAGTAGTACTCCGAAGAGCTCTGGAAACACCATATATTTT	CASSTPKSSGNTIYF
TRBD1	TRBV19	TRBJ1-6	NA	TGTGCCAGTAGTTTCTCAGGGGGCGGGTATAATTCACCCCTCCACTTT	CASSFSGGGYNSPLHF
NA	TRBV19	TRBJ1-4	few	TGTGCCAGTAGTGTTCTGACAGTTGAGGAAAAACTGTTTTTT	CASSVLTVEEKLFF
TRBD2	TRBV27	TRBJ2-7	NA	TGTGCCAGCAGTCCGATCGGGGGGGTCCCTGGGGAGCAGTACTTC	CASSPIGGVPGEQYF
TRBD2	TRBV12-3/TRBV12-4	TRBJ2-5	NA	TGTGCCAGCAGTTCATTAAGACTAGCAGAGACCCAGTACTTC	CASSSLRLAETQYF
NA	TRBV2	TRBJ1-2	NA	TGTGCCAGCAGTCAAAGTCCTCTAAACAGGGATAACTATGGCTACACCTTC	CASSQSPLNRDNYGYTF
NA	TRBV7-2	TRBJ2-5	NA	TGTGCCAGCAGCTTAGACGGGTTTACGGAGACCCAGTACTTC	CASSLDGFTETQYF
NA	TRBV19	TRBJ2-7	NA	TGTGCCAGTAGTATTGCGGTCTCGGGGTACGAGCAGTACTTC	CASSIAVSGYEQYF
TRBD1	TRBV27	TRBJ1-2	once	TGTGCCAGCAGTCCCTCGGGACAGACCTATGGCTACACCTTC	CASSPSGQTYGYTF
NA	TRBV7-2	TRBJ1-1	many	TGTGCCAGCAGCTTATCCGGCAGGGTTGGTATTACTGAAGCTTTCTTT	CASSLSGRVGITEAFF
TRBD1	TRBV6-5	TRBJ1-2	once	TGTGCCAGCAGTGGGGACAGCAACTATGGCTACACCTTC	CASSGDSNYGYTF
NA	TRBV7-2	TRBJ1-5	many	TGTGCCAGCAGCTTAGTTGGGGCCACCTATAGCAATCAGCCCCAGCATTTT	CASSLVGATYSNQPQHF
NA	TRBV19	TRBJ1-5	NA	TGTGCCAGTAGTATAGGTTTTACGGGGTCTCGGAATCAGCCCCAGCATTTT	CASSIGFTGSRNQPQHF
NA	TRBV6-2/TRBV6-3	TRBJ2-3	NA	TGTGCCAGCAGTTTTCTGCTATCCGGGGTCAGCACAGATACGCAGTATTTT	CASSFLLSGVSTDTQYF
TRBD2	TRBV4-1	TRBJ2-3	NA	TGCGCCAGCAGCCATCCGACTAGCGGGGGGGCCACGACAGATACGCAGTATTTT	CASSHPTSGGATTDTQYF